Listed below are T cell receptor beta chains from one sample, sequenced in a study of cytomegalovirus exposure and HLA in healthy donors. Here immunoSEQ multiplex PCR was the method, and the copy in TCRdb shows in-frame clones only, minus some. Among about 130,000 clones, around 72% were seen once, and the ten largest hold approximately 2.6%. The sequencing input was PBMCs. The receptors were sampled from a human donor in good health. Both conserved end residues are part of each CDR3. Each record gives: CDR3 protein, CDR3 DNA, V gene, D gene, J gene, clone size. The D gene is left open where the match is weak. A row's size may be missing; if present it is once, few, many or a size class.

cdr3_aa: CACYGQGSTDTQYF; cdr3_nt: TGTGCCTGTTATGGACAGGGAAGCACAGATACGCAGTATTTT; v_call: TRBV30; d_call: TRBD1; j_call: TRBJ2-3; clone_size: NA
cdr3_aa: CASRPARGGGELFF; cdr3_nt: TGTGCCAGCAGACCCGCCAGGGGAGGGGGGGAGCTGTTTTTT; v_call: TRBV6-5; d_call: NA; j_call: TRBJ2-2; clone_size: NA
cdr3_aa: CASSPPGTGGRNEQFF; cdr3_nt: TGTGCCAGCAGCCCGCCCGGGACAGGGGGCCGCAATGAGCAGTTCTTC; v_call: TRBV5-4; d_call: TRBD1; j_call: TRBJ2-1; clone_size: NA
cdr3_aa: CASRIRSAGGNEKLFF; cdr3_nt: TGTGCCAGTAGGATTAGGTCGGCGGGCGGGAATGAAAAACTGTTTTTT; v_call: TRBV19; d_call: NA; j_call: TRBJ1-4; clone_size: NA
cdr3_aa: CASSQVVRAGETQYF; cdr3_nt: TGTGCCAGCAGCCAAGTCGTAAGAGCGGGGGAGACCCAGTACTTC; v_call: TRBV4-2; d_call: TRBD2; j_call: TRBJ2-5; clone_size: NA
cdr3_aa: CASSQDSAGGLGNEQFF; cdr3_nt: TGTGCCAGCAGCCAAGATTCAGCGGGGGGCCTGGGGAATGAGCAGTTCTTC; v_call: TRBV4-2; d_call: TRBD2; j_call: TRBJ2-1; clone_size: NA
cdr3_aa: CSSSLGAVSHNEQFF; cdr3_nt: TGTTCCAGCAGCTTAGGGGCCGTGTCCCACAATGAGCAGTTCTTC; v_call: TRBV7-9; d_call: NA; j_call: TRBJ2-1; clone_size: NA
cdr3_aa: CASSLAVNRAGYTF; cdr3_nt: TGTGCCAGCAGCTTAGCGGTAAACAGGGCTGGCTACACCTTC; v_call: TRBV7-2; d_call: NA; j_call: TRBJ1-2; clone_size: once
cdr3_aa: CASSRVGQGFFNGNQPQHF; cdr3_nt: TGTGCCAGCAGCAGAGTCGGACAGGGGTTTTTCAATGGCAATCAGCCCCAGCATTTT; v_call: TRBV27; d_call: TRBD1; j_call: TRBJ1-5; clone_size: few
cdr3_aa: CASSSTPGNEQFF; cdr3_nt: TGTGCCAGCAGCTCTACCCCGGGCAATGAGCAGTTCTTC; v_call: TRBV7-3; d_call: NA; j_call: TRBJ2-1; clone_size: NA
cdr3_aa: CSAAGTGALPRTDTQYF; cdr3_nt: TGCAGCGCAGCCGGGACAGGGGCGCTTCCTCGCACAGATACGCAGTATTTT; v_call: TRBV29-1; d_call: TRBD1; j_call: TRBJ2-3; clone_size: NA
cdr3_aa: CASSLRRGGHGDTQYF; cdr3_nt: TGTGCCAGCAGCTTGAGGCGGGGGGGCCATGGAGATACGCAGTATTTT; v_call: TRBV5-6; d_call: TRBD2; j_call: TRBJ2-3; clone_size: NA
cdr3_aa: CATSMGQGFGYGYTF; cdr3_nt: TGTGCCACCAGCATGGGTCAGGGGTTTGGCTATGGCTACACCTTC; v_call: TRBV15; d_call: NA; j_call: TRBJ1-2; clone_size: NA
cdr3_aa: CASSSRASLKAPNNEQFF; cdr3_nt: TGTGCCAGCAGTTCCCGTGCTAGCTTGAAAGCCCCCAACAATGAGCAGTTCTTC; v_call: TRBV28; d_call: NA; j_call: TRBJ2-1; clone_size: NA
cdr3_aa: CASSEGPSGLSGYTF; cdr3_nt: TGTGCCAGCAGTGAGGGCCCATCCGGACTTAGTGGCTACACCTTC; v_call: TRBV6-1; d_call: NA; j_call: TRBJ1-2; clone_size: NA
cdr3_aa: CASSLGHEASTDTQYF; cdr3_nt: TGTGCCAGCAGCCTGGGACATGAAGCGAGCACAGATACGCAGTATTTT; v_call: TRBV14; d_call: NA; j_call: TRBJ2-3; clone_size: NA
cdr3_aa: CSVEDLWGSLRGGTEAFF; cdr3_nt: TGCAGCGTTGAAGATCTTTGGGGGTCTTTAAGGGGAGGCACTGAAGCTTTCTTT; v_call: TRBV29-1; d_call: NA; j_call: TRBJ1-1; clone_size: NA
cdr3_aa: CASSQKSGRTGGSQALGYTF; cdr3_nt: TGTGCCAGCTCGCAAAAGTCCGGACGGACAGGGGGCTCTCAGGCCTTGGGCTACACCTTC; v_call: TRBV18; d_call: TRBD1; j_call: TRBJ1-2; clone_size: NA
cdr3_aa: CASSAGLAGLGEQFF; cdr3_nt: TGTGCCAGCAGCGCGGGACTAGCGGGACTAGGTGAGCAGTTCTTC; v_call: TRBV9; d_call: TRBD2; j_call: TRBJ2-1; clone_size: NA
cdr3_aa: CASSVGPRVGTEAFF; cdr3_nt: TGTGCCAGCAGCGTAGGGCCCCGGGTGGGCACTGAAGCTTTCTTT; v_call: TRBV9; d_call: NA; j_call: TRBJ1-1; clone_size: NA
cdr3_aa: CASSAMTGSVYGYTF; cdr3_nt: TGTGCCAGCAGTGCTATGACAGGGAGTGTCTATGGCTACACCTTC; v_call: TRBV7-6; d_call: TRBD1; j_call: TRBJ1-2; clone_size: NA
cdr3_aa: CASSEAGPGYQETQYF; cdr3_nt: TGTGCCAGCAGTGAGGCGGGGCCAGGGTACCAAGAGACCCAGTACTTC; v_call: TRBV25-1; d_call: NA; j_call: TRBJ2-5; clone_size: NA
cdr3_aa: CASSKAAVPWNTEAFF; cdr3_nt: TGTGCCAGCAGCAAAGCAGCGGTTCCTTGGAACACTGAAGCTTTCTTT; v_call: TRBV21-1; d_call: NA; j_call: TRBJ1-1; clone_size: NA
cdr3_aa: CASSIAGAPATNEKLFF; cdr3_nt: TGTGCCAGTAGTATAGCAGGGGCACCTGCAACTAATGAAAAACTGTTTTTT; v_call: TRBV19; d_call: NA; j_call: TRBJ1-4; clone_size: NA
cdr3_aa: CASSLKAGDTEAFF; cdr3_nt: TGTGCCAGCAGCTTAAAGGCGGGGGACACTGAAGCTTTCTTT; v_call: TRBV7-3; d_call: NA; j_call: TRBJ1-1; clone_size: NA
cdr3_aa: CASSFQGSSTDTQYF; cdr3_nt: TGTGCCAGCAGTTTTCAGGGGTCTAGCACAGATACGCAGTATTTT; v_call: TRBV6-5; d_call: NA; j_call: TRBJ2-3; clone_size: NA
cdr3_aa: CASSLGRGRQPQHF; cdr3_nt: TGTGCCAGCAGCTTGGGTAGGGGGCGTCAGCCCCAGCATTTT; v_call: TRBV5-5; d_call: TRBD1; j_call: TRBJ1-5; clone_size: NA
cdr3_aa: CSVGGDEQYF; cdr3_nt: TGCAGCGTTGGGGGCGACGAGCAGTACTTC; v_call: TRBV29-1; d_call: NA; j_call: TRBJ2-7; clone_size: NA
cdr3_aa: CASSQDLGGQGREQYF; cdr3_nt: TGCGCCAGCAGCCAAGATCTGGGGGGACAGGGCCGGGAGCAGTACTTC; v_call: TRBV4-3; d_call: TRBD1; j_call: TRBJ2-7; clone_size: NA
cdr3_aa: CASSSLRGSGSDTQYF; cdr3_nt: TGTGCCAGCAGCAGCTTAAGGGGGTCGGGGTCAGATACGCAGTATTTT; v_call: TRBV5-5; d_call: NA; j_call: TRBJ2-3; clone_size: NA
cdr3_aa: CASSMIDRDDYGYTF; cdr3_nt: TGTGCCAGTAGTATGATTGACCGGGATGACTATGGCTACACCTTC; v_call: TRBV19; d_call: NA; j_call: TRBJ1-2; clone_size: NA
cdr3_aa: CASSLRDSNQPQHF; cdr3_nt: TGTGCCAGCAGTCTGCGGGATAGCAATCAGCCCCAGCATTTT; v_call: TRBV6-5; d_call: NA; j_call: TRBJ1-5; clone_size: once
cdr3_aa: CASSTSAGDYGYTF; cdr3_nt: TGTGCCAGTAGTACCAGTGCCGGAGACTATGGCTACACCTTC; v_call: TRBV19; d_call: NA; j_call: TRBJ1-2; clone_size: NA
cdr3_aa: CASSTRTGNQPQHF; cdr3_nt: TGTGCCAGTAGTACCCGGACAGGAAATCAGCCCCAGCATTTT; v_call: TRBV19; d_call: TRBD1; j_call: TRBJ1-5; clone_size: NA
cdr3_aa: CATSSPTRGDTQYF; cdr3_nt: TGTGCCACCAGCAGCCCGACCCGGGGAGATACGCAGTATTTT; v_call: TRBV15; d_call: NA; j_call: TRBJ2-3; clone_size: few
cdr3_aa: CASRRQGNPNTGELFF; cdr3_nt: TGTGCCAGCAGGAGACAGGGGAATCCGAACACCGGGGAGCTGTTTTTT; v_call: TRBV2; d_call: TRBD1; j_call: TRBJ2-2; clone_size: NA
cdr3_aa: CASVEDRAYGYTF; cdr3_nt: TGTGCCAGCGTAGAAGACAGGGCCTATGGCTACACCTTC; v_call: TRBV28; d_call: TRBD1; j_call: TRBJ1-2; clone_size: NA
cdr3_aa: CASSTSTGSVGGYTF; cdr3_nt: TGTGCCAGCAGCACCTCGACAGGGTCGGTTGGTGGCTACACCTTC; v_call: TRBV7-9; d_call: TRBD1; j_call: TRBJ1-2; clone_size: NA
cdr3_aa: CASSLAGATSGYTF; cdr3_nt: TGCGCCAGCAGCTTGGCTGGGGCGACCTCTGGCTACACCTTC; v_call: TRBV5-1; d_call: NA; j_call: TRBJ1-2; clone_size: NA
cdr3_aa: CASSPPGPGTGREGYTF; cdr3_nt: TGTGCCAGCAGCCCCCCCGGGCCCGGGACAGGGAGAGAAGGCTACACCTTC; v_call: TRBV5-6; d_call: TRBD1; j_call: TRBJ1-2; clone_size: NA
cdr3_aa: CASSQDWGFGNEQFF; cdr3_nt: TGTGCCAGCAGCCAAGATTGGGGCTTTGGCAATGAGCAGTTCTTC; v_call: TRBV14; d_call: NA; j_call: TRBJ2-1; clone_size: NA
cdr3_aa: CASRMGGTEAFF; cdr3_nt: TGTGCCAGCCGCATGGGAGGGACTGAAGCTTTCTTT; v_call: TRBV11-1; d_call: NA; j_call: TRBJ1-1; clone_size: once
cdr3_aa: CASSPFPNLYEQYF; cdr3_nt: TGTGCCAGCAGTCCCTTCCCGAACCTTTACGAGCAGTACTTC; v_call: TRBV27; d_call: NA; j_call: TRBJ2-7; clone_size: NA
cdr3_aa: CASRRQTSYNEQFF; cdr3_nt: TGTGCCAGCAGGCGACAGACTTCCTACAATGAGCAGTTCTTC; v_call: TRBV6-1; d_call: NA; j_call: TRBJ2-1; clone_size: NA
cdr3_aa: CASSPNRRGPSDTQYF; cdr3_nt: TGTGCCAGCTCACCAAATCGGCGGGGGCCATCAGATACGCAGTATTTT; v_call: TRBV18; d_call: NA; j_call: TRBJ2-3; clone_size: NA
cdr3_aa: CASGPQSYEQYF; cdr3_nt: TGTGCCAGCGGCCCACAGTCCTACGAGCAGTACTTC; v_call: TRBV6-6; d_call: NA; j_call: TRBJ2-7; clone_size: NA
cdr3_aa: CASSETGPPSGANVLTF; cdr3_nt: TGTGCCAGCAGTGAGACAGGCCCTCCTTCTGGGGCCAACGTCCTGACTTTC; v_call: TRBV6-4; d_call: NA; j_call: TRBJ2-6; clone_size: NA
cdr3_aa: CASSLNRVVGYGYTF; cdr3_nt: TGCGCCAGCAGCTTAAACAGGGTAGTAGGCTATGGCTACACCTTC; v_call: TRBV5-1; d_call: NA; j_call: TRBJ1-2; clone_size: NA
cdr3_aa: CASSWGGTTDTQYF; cdr3_nt: TGTGCCAGCTCCTGGGGGGGTACAACAGATACGCAGTATTTT; v_call: TRBV27; d_call: TRBD2; j_call: TRBJ2-3; clone_size: NA
cdr3_aa: CASSLQGRGYQETQYF; cdr3_nt: TGTGCCAGCAGCTTACAGGGAAGGGGCTACCAAGAGACCCAGTACTTC; v_call: TRBV7-6; d_call: NA; j_call: TRBJ2-5; clone_size: NA
cdr3_aa: CASSKARPDPGGDGEQYF; cdr3_nt: TGTGCCAGCAGCAAAGCGCGCCCCGACCCGGGGGGGGATGGCGAGCAGTACTTC; v_call: TRBV21-1; d_call: NA; j_call: TRBJ2-7; clone_size: NA
cdr3_aa: CASSREPGTGSVGELFF; cdr3_nt: TGTGCCAGCAGCCGCGAACCCGGGACAGGGAGCGTCGGGGAGCTGTTTTTT; v_call: TRBV4-2; d_call: TRBD1; j_call: TRBJ2-2; clone_size: NA
cdr3_aa: CASRTGSGELFF; cdr3_nt: TGTGCCAGCAGGACAGGGTCCGGGGAGCTGTTTTTT; v_call: TRBV27; d_call: TRBD1; j_call: TRBJ2-2; clone_size: NA